Listed below are T cell receptor beta chains from one sample, sequenced in a study of blood T cell repertoires in COVID-19. Clones were read by immunoSEQ multiplex PCR, and TCRdb kept only the in-frame ones, dropping some. Seen here are some 180,000 clones, 76% observed once, and the top ten hold more than 6.5%. The specimen sequenced was peripheral blood. These receptors originate from a woman between 50 and 59 years old with active or convalescent COVID-19. Both conserved end residues are part of each CDR3. The D gene is left open where the match is weak. The size field is filled for only some rows; it gives once, few, many or a size class.

V gene: TRBV4-3
J gene: TRBJ2-1
D gene: TRBD1
clone size: NA
CDR3 protein: CASSPRQGANNEQFF
CDR3 DNA: TGCGCCAGCAGCCCGCGACAGGGGGCCAACAATGAGCAGTTCTTC

V gene: TRBV5-4
J gene: TRBJ2-3
D gene: TRBD2
clone size: NA
CDR3 protein: CASSLVAGGREDTQYF
CDR3 DNA: TGTGCCAGCAGCTTGGTAGCGGGGGGGAGGGAAGATACGCAGTATTTT

V gene: TRBV2
J gene: TRBJ2-5
D gene: NA
clone size: few
CDR3 protein: CASSGTWYQETQYF
CDR3 DNA: TGTGCCAGCAGTGGGACTTGGTACCAAGAGACCCAGTACTTC

V gene: TRBV3-1/TRBV3-2
J gene: TRBJ2-7
D gene: NA
clone size: few
CDR3 protein: CASSQQGHSYEQYF
CDR3 DNA: TGTGCCAGCAGCCAACAAGGACACAGCTACGAGCAGTACTTC

V gene: TRBV19
J gene: TRBJ2-1
D gene: TRBD2
clone size: NA
CDR3 protein: CASSITPLRGVHNEQFF
CDR3 DNA: TGTGCCAGTAGTATCACTCCTCTGCGGGGGGTACACAATGAGCAGTTCTTC

V gene: TRBV2
J gene: TRBJ1-3
D gene: NA
clone size: NA
CDR3 protein: CASRDDSLGNTIYF
CDR3 DNA: TGTGCCAGCAGGGACGACAGCCTTGGAAACACCATATATTTT

V gene: TRBV7-9
J gene: TRBJ2-3
D gene: NA
clone size: NA
CDR3 protein: CASSLRGFTDTQYF
CDR3 DNA: TGTGCCAGCAGCTTAAGGGGATTCACAGATACGCAGTATTTT

V gene: TRBV5-4
J gene: TRBJ2-1
D gene: NA
clone size: NA
CDR3 protein: CASSRPGLTYNEQFF
CDR3 DNA: TGTGCCAGCAGCCGTCCGGGACTTACCTACAATGAGCAGTTCTTC

V gene: TRBV7-6
J gene: TRBJ1-4
D gene: TRBD1
clone size: once
CDR3 protein: CASSINPTGNEKLFF
CDR3 DNA: TGTGCCAGCAGCATCAACCCGACAGGGAATGAAAAACTGTTTTTT

V gene: TRBV19
J gene: TRBJ1-1
D gene: NA
clone size: NA
CDR3 protein: CASSMRQNTEAFF
CDR3 DNA: TGTGCCAGTAGTATGCGCCAGAACACTGAAGCTTTCTTT

V gene: TRBV11-1
J gene: TRBJ2-7
D gene: NA
clone size: NA
CDR3 protein: CASSLAATGGAYEQYF
CDR3 DNA: TGTGCCAGCAGCTTAGCGGCGACAGGTGGCGCCTACGAGCAGTACTTC

V gene: TRBV6-2/TRBV6-3
J gene: TRBJ2-1
D gene: TRBD2
clone size: NA
CDR3 protein: CASSYSPGTKASNEQFF
CDR3 DNA: TGTGCCAGCAGTTACTCCCCCGGGACTAAAGCCTCTAATGAGCAGTTCTTC

V gene: TRBV28
J gene: TRBJ2-7
D gene: NA
clone size: few
CDR3 protein: CASSLNPPYEQYF
CDR3 DNA: TGTGCCAGCAGTTTAAATCCTCCCTACGAGCAGTACTTC

V gene: TRBV10-3
J gene: TRBJ2-7
D gene: TRBD2
clone size: NA
CDR3 protein: CAISEPGLGGYEQYF
CDR3 DNA: TGTGCCATCAGTGAACCGGGACTAGGAGGGTACGAGCAGTACTTC

V gene: TRBV19
J gene: TRBJ1-6
D gene: NA
clone size: NA
CDR3 protein: CASSIEQFDISPLHF
CDR3 DNA: TGTGCCAGTAGTATAGAGCAGTTCGACATTTCACCCCTCCACTTT

V gene: TRBV19
J gene: TRBJ1-5
D gene: TRBD1
clone size: NA
CDR3 protein: CASTPGQGYNQPQHF
CDR3 DNA: TGTGCCAGTACCCCCGGACAGGGGTACAATCAGCCCCAGCATTTT

V gene: TRBV7-2
J gene: TRBJ2-2
D gene: NA
clone size: NA
CDR3 protein: CASREPGVNTGELFF
CDR3 DNA: TGTGCCAGCAGAGAACCGGGTGTGAACACCGGGGAGCTGTTTTTT

V gene: TRBV5-1
J gene: TRBJ1-2
D gene: NA
clone size: NA
CDR3 protein: CASSPDSYGYTF
CDR3 DNA: TGCGCCAGCAGCCCAGACAGCTATGGCTACACCTTC

V gene: TRBV7-2
J gene: TRBJ2-5
D gene: TRBD2
clone size: NA
CDR3 protein: CASSHSGAAETQYF
CDR3 DNA: TGTGCCAGCAGCCATAGCGGGGCAGCTGAGACCCAGTACTTC

V gene: TRBV30
J gene: TRBJ2-2
D gene: TRBD2
clone size: NA
CDR3 protein: CAWSVVASGGAGELFF
CDR3 DNA: TGTGCCTGGAGTGTAGTTGCCAGCGGGGGGGCAGGGGAGCTGTTTTTT

V gene: TRBV6-2/TRBV6-3
J gene: TRBJ2-7
D gene: TRBD2
clone size: NA
CDR3 protein: CASSFGLLAGVHSYEQYF
CDR3 DNA: TGTGCCAGCAGTTTTGGCCTCCTAGCGGGGGTTCATTCCTACGAGCAGTACTTC

V gene: TRBV28
J gene: TRBJ2-1
D gene: NA
clone size: few
CDR3 protein: CASSLGAPYNEQFF
CDR3 DNA: TGTGCCAGCAGTTTAGGGGCCCCCTACAATGAGCAGTTCTTC

V gene: TRBV7-2
J gene: TRBJ1-4
D gene: TRBD1
clone size: NA
CDR3 protein: CASSYGTGYEKLFF
CDR3 DNA: TGTGCCAGCAGCTACGGGACAGGGTATGAAAAACTGTTTTTT

V gene: TRBV6-5
J gene: TRBJ1-6
D gene: NA
clone size: NA
CDR3 protein: CASSSKAGVNSPLHF
CDR3 DNA: TGTGCCAGCAGTTCGAAGGCAGGGGTGAACTCACCCCTCCACTTT

V gene: TRBV19
J gene: TRBJ1-2
D gene: TRBD1
clone size: NA
CDR3 protein: CAANSGEGQAGYGYTF
CDR3 DNA: TGTGCCGCGAATTCGGGGGAGGGACAGGCGGGCTATGGCTACACCTTC

V gene: TRBV5-4
J gene: TRBJ1-3
D gene: TRBD1
clone size: NA
CDR3 protein: CASSFGTGGATGNTIYF
CDR3 DNA: TGTGCCAGCAGCTTTGGGACAGGGGGCGCGACAGGAAACACCATATATTTT

V gene: TRBV27
J gene: TRBJ2-1
D gene: TRBD2
clone size: NA
CDR3 protein: CASSLRAGGVNEQFF
CDR3 DNA: TGTGCCAGCAGTTTACGAGCGGGAGGGGTCAATGAGCAGTTCTTC

V gene: TRBV4-3
J gene: TRBJ1-5
D gene: NA
clone size: NA
CDR3 protein: CASSQDLVSNQPQHF
CDR3 DNA: TGCGCCAGCAGCCAAGATTTAGTGAGCAATCAGCCCCAGCATTTT

V gene: TRBV7-3
J gene: TRBJ2-2
D gene: NA
clone size: NA
CDR3 protein: CASRQLGNTGELFF
CDR3 DNA: TGTGCCAGCCGACAGCTAGGGAACACCGGGGAGCTGTTTTTT

V gene: TRBV13
J gene: TRBJ1-3
D gene: NA
clone size: once
CDR3 protein: CASSLQRLSGNTIYF
CDR3 DNA: TGTGCCAGCAGCTTACAGCGCTTGTCTGGAAACACCATATATTTT

V gene: TRBV28
J gene: TRBJ2-7
D gene: TRBD1
clone size: NA
CDR3 protein: CASSTSGGRYEQYF
CDR3 DNA: TGTGCCAGCAGTACCTCAGGGGGCCGCTACGAGCAGTACTTC

V gene: TRBV5-1
J gene: TRBJ2-6
D gene: NA
clone size: NA
CDR3 protein: CASSLGDFISGANVLTF
CDR3 DNA: TGCGCCAGCAGCTTGGGGGACTTCATCTCTGGGGCCAACGTCCTGACTTTC

V gene: TRBV4-2
J gene: TRBJ2-5
D gene: NA
clone size: NA
CDR3 protein: CASSQDRGTETQYF
CDR3 DNA: TGTGCCAGCAGCCAAGATCGGGGGACAGAGACCCAGTACTTC

V gene: TRBV19
J gene: TRBJ2-3
D gene: NA
clone size: NA
CDR3 protein: CASSVASGADTQYF
CDR3 DNA: TGTGCCAGTAGTGTAGCCTCGGGGGCAGATACGCAGTATTTT

V gene: TRBV4-2
J gene: TRBJ1-3
D gene: NA
clone size: NA
CDR3 protein: CASSQDDRGTGNTIYF
CDR3 DNA: TGTGCCAGCAGCCAAGATGATAGGGGGACCGGAAACACCATATATTTT

V gene: TRBV30
J gene: TRBJ2-1
D gene: TRBD2
clone size: once
CDR3 protein: CAWSASGRYNEQFF
CDR3 DNA: TGTGCCTGGAGTGCTAGCGGGAGGTACAATGAGCAGTTCTTC

V gene: TRBV7-2
J gene: TRBJ2-1
D gene: NA
clone size: NA
CDR3 protein: CASSFSSYNEQFF
CDR3 DNA: TGTGCCAGCAGCTTTAGCTCCTACAATGAGCAGTTCTTC

V gene: TRBV7-2
J gene: TRBJ2-2
D gene: TRBD2
clone size: NA
CDR3 protein: CASSLRAGVPAGELFF
CDR3 DNA: TGTGCCAGCAGCTTACGGGCGGGAGTGCCGGCCGGGGAGCTGTTTTTT

V gene: TRBV19
J gene: TRBJ2-7
D gene: TRBD1
clone size: NA
CDR3 protein: CASSARGQSGEQYF
CDR3 DNA: TGTGCCAGTAGTGCAAGGGGGCAGAGTGGCGAGCAGTACTTC

V gene: TRBV11-3
J gene: TRBJ2-7
D gene: TRBD1
clone size: NA
CDR3 protein: CASSLKTGVPYEQYF
CDR3 DNA: TGTGCCAGCAGCTTAAAGACAGGGGTCCCCTACGAGCAGTACTTC

V gene: TRBV4-3
J gene: TRBJ1-3
D gene: NA
clone size: NA
CDR3 protein: CASSQDGGYLNSGNTIYF
CDR3 DNA: TGCGCCAGCAGCCAAGACGGGGGATACCTAAACTCTGGAAACACCATATATTTT

V gene: TRBV7-9
J gene: TRBJ2-2
D gene: TRBD1
clone size: NA
CDR3 protein: CASSLAWDRDSWNTGELFF
CDR3 DNA: TGTGCCAGCAGCTTAGCCTGGGACAGGGATTCCTGGAACACCGGGGAGCTGTTTTTT

V gene: TRBV30
J gene: TRBJ2-5
D gene: TRBD1
clone size: NA
CDR3 protein: CAWSVNRGETQYF
CDR3 DNA: TGTGCCTGGAGTGTAAACAGGGGAGAGACCCAGTACTTC

V gene: TRBV6-4
J gene: TRBJ1-5
D gene: TRBD1
clone size: NA
CDR3 protein: CASSGDRSNQPQHF
CDR3 DNA: TGTGCCAGCAGTGGGGACAGAAGCAATCAGCCCCAGCATTTT

V gene: TRBV3-1/TRBV3-2
J gene: TRBJ1-1
D gene: NA
clone size: once
CDR3 protein: CASSQVYGVFGESLNTEAFF
CDR3 DNA: TGTGCCAGCAGCCAAGTTTACGGAGTCTTCGGGGAGAGCTTGAACACTGAAGCTTTCTTT

V gene: TRBV4-3
J gene: TRBJ1-3
D gene: TRBD1
clone size: NA
CDR3 protein: CASSQDWDRGNTIYF
CDR3 DNA: TGCGCCAGCAGCCAAGATTGGGACAGGGGAAACACCATATATTTT

V gene: TRBV27
J gene: TRBJ1-3
D gene: NA
clone size: few
CDR3 protein: CASSLSGGYGNTIYF
CDR3 DNA: TGTGCCAGCAGTTTATCGGGGGGGTACGGAAACACCATATATTTT

V gene: TRBV19
J gene: TRBJ1-2
D gene: NA
clone size: once
CDR3 protein: CASSISGVTGYTF
CDR3 DNA: TGTGCCAGTAGTATTTCGGGGGTTACTGGCTACACCTTC

V gene: TRBV5-5
J gene: TRBJ2-7
D gene: NA
clone size: NA
CDR3 protein: CASSLINAGHEQYF
CDR3 DNA: TGTGCCAGCAGCTTAATCAACGCAGGGCACGAGCAGTACTTC

V gene: TRBV18
J gene: TRBJ2-1
D gene: NA
clone size: few
CDR3 protein: CASSPGAGYNEQFF
CDR3 DNA: TGTGCCAGCTCACCAGGGGCGGGGTACAATGAGCAGTTCTTC